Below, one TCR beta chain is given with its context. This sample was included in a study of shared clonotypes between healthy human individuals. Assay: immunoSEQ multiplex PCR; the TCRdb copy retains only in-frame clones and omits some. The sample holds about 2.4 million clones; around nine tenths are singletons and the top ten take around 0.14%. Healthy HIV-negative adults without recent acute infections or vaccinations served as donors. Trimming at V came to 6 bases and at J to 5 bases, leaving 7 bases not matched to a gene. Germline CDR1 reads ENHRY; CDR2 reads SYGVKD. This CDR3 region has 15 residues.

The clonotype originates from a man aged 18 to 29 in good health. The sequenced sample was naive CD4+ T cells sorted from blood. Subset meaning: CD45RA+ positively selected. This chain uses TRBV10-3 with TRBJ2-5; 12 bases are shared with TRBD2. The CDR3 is CAISFLAGGRETQYF. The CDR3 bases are TGTGCCATCAGCTTCCTAGCGGGAGGGCGTGAGACCCAGTACTTC.